This is a list of T cell receptor beta chains from one sample in a study of beta chain features in type 1 diabetes. Libraries were prepared by immunoSEQ multiplex PCR; TCRdb keeps only in-frame clonotypes and omits some of them. The data contain about half a million clones, approximately 31% of them seen just once; the ten biggest clones take up around 0.065%. The sequencing input was naive CD4+ T cells from blood. These receptors originate from a man aged 18 to 29 in good health. Each CDR3 is given without its conserved first and last residue. Each record gives: clone size, V gene, D gene, J gene, CDR3 protein. The D gene is left open where the match is weak. Clone size is given for some rows only: seen once, a few or many times, or a class if the clone is expanded.

-	TRBV15	TRBD2	TRBJ2-7	ATSWGTSLYEQY
-	TRBV7-8	-	TRBJ1-1	ASSLTGWGTEAF
-	TRBV11-2	TRBD1	TRBJ2-7	ASSSHRQGYEQY
-	TRBV9	TRBD1	TRBJ2-5	ASSGQGRRETQY
few	TRBV30	TRBD2	TRBJ2-5	AWSVAGGETQY
-	TRBV28	TRBD1	TRBJ2-7	ASSYSRDRLTYEQY
few	TRBV7-8	TRBD2	TRBJ2-7	ASSQLAGGPYEQY
few	TRBV30	-	TRBJ1-5	AWSGKGSNQPQH
-	TRBV29-1	-	TRBJ2-5	SVEERGLSETQY
-	TRBV10-1	-	TRBJ2-1	ASSVGPYNEQF
few	TRBV5-4	-	TRBJ1-2	ASSSKSTIDHYGYT
few	TRBV14	TRBD2	TRBJ2-1	ASSLTGTSFYNEQF
-	TRBV10-3	-	TRBJ2-3	AITSTDTQY
-	TRBV29-1	-	TRBJ1-1	SAAPGTGTEAF
-	TRBV7-2	-	TRBJ1-2	ASTAVLGYGYT
-	TRBV30	TRBD1	TRBJ2-1	AWSPGQGDDEQF
-	TRBV7-9	-	TRBJ2-3	ASSSSHASTDTQY
once	TRBV7-9	-	TRBJ2-5	ASSLQQETQY
once	TRBV7-8	-	TRBJ2-7	ASRHSDKAYEQY
-	TRBV9	-	TRBJ2-1	ASSTRVYNEQF
-	TRBV29-1	TRBD2	TRBJ2-1	SVDSRRAGVYNEQF
-	TRBV5-1	-	TRBJ2-1	ASSLPAGHNEQF
few	TRBV9	-	TRBJ2-7	ASSVGGYSSYEQY
-	TRBV18	TRBD2	TRBJ2-7	ASSQLAGGTYEQY
-	TRBV4-1	-	TRBJ2-3	ASSQGRSLVNTQY
-	TRBV10-3	TRBD2	TRBJ2-1	AISARTSGGSYNEQF
-	TRBV20-1	-	TRBJ1-1	SARGHTEAF
few	TRBV2	TRBD2	TRBJ2-3	ASRPLAGGPGAQY
few	TRBV28	-	TRBJ2-1	AATGSIYNEQF
few	TRBV7-2	-	TRBJ2-4	ASSLSGGTKNIQY
-	TRBV7-9	TRBD1	TRBJ2-5	ASSPGTGRETQY
-	TRBV5-1	-	TRBJ2-7	ASREGTGQY
-	TRBV19	-	TRBJ2-6	ASTRSSGANVLT
few	TRBV2	-	TRBJ2-6	ASSFGAGANVLT
few	TRBV29-1	TRBD1	TRBJ1-2	SADRGLDYGYT
few	TRBV29-1	TRBD2	TRBJ2-1	SVDTSGSYNEQF
-	TRBV11-2	TRBD2	TRBJ2-1	ASSLAGGYDEQF
-	TRBV29-1	-	TRBJ1-1	SVVGGNTEAF
-	TRBV7-9	-	TRBJ2-7	ASSFGQPSYEQY
-	TRBV6-1	TRBD1	TRBJ1-5	ASTKTGYQPQH
once	TRBV5-4	-	TRBJ2-5	ASSEQETQY
-	TRBV19	-	TRBJ2-5	ASSTHTSETQY
-	TRBV5-1	-	TRBJ2-7	ASSSESYEQY
few	TRBV29-1	TRBD1	TRBJ2-7	SVETGASFEQY
-	TRBV28	TRBD2	TRBJ2-1	ASSNSGRGNEQF
few	TRBV25-1	TRBD1	TRBJ2-7	ASSGSGGPYEQY
-	TRBV30	-	TRBJ2-5	AWNRGAETQY
-	TRBV9	-	TRBJ2-6	ASKRDSGANVLT
-	TRBV30	-	TRBJ1-1	AWSVSGGRAGAF
few	TRBV9	-	TRBJ2-1	ASSLNSYNEQF
-	TRBV20-1	-	TRBJ2-7	SASGRYEQY
few	TRBV30	-	TRBJ2-7	ASLTEIYEQY
-	TRBV30	-	TRBJ2-5	AWGQRRKETQY
few	TRBV5-4	-	TRBJ1-5	ASSLEGSNQPQH
-	TRBV18	-	TRBJ2-1	ASRDSVDNEQF
-	TRBV5-4	-	TRBJ2-5	ASSLPLAGNQETQY
-	TRBV28	TRBD1	TRBJ2-1	ASSLTGQGSNEQF
few	TRBV7-9	TRBD2	TRBJ2-3	ASSSRRAGVDTQY
-	TRBV5-1	TRBD2	TRBJ2-1	ASREGAGGNEQF
-	TRBV29-1	-	TRBJ2-7	SVVSGLSYEQY